This T cell receptor beta chain was documented in a study of PD-1 blockade in classical Hodgkin lymphoma. Following autologous stem cell transplantation, relapse occurred in every patient, and exposure to brentuximab vedotin varied. With 2 bases removed from V and 4 bases from J, the gap between germline ends came to 11 bases. Germline V gene data show CDR1 as MGHDK and CDR2 as SYGVNS. This CDR3 has 14 residues. Here immunoSEQ multiplex PCR was the method, and the copy in TCRdb shows in-frame clones only, minus some. Found here are some 150,000 clones, just under 80% of them singletons; the top ten hold 7.5% to 9.5%.

The sample here was peripheral blood mononuclear cells (PBMCs), taken before the second cycle of nivolumab. V and J are TRBV25-1 and TRBJ1-1; D is unclear. The sequence came from a human donor with classical Hodgkin lymphoma. For the CDR3, the DNA is TGTGCCAGCAGTGAACCCGCCCCTGGCACTGAAGCTTTCTTT. This gives the protein CASSEPAPGTEAFF.